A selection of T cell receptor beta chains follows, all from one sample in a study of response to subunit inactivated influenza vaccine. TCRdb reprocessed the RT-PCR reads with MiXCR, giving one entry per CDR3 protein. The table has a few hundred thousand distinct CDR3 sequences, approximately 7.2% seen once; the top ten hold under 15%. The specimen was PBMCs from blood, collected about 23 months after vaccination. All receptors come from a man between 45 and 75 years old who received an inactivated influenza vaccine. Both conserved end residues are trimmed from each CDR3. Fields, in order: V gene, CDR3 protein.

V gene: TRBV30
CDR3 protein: AWSVPIAGVRNEQF

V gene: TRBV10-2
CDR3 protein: ASSRWGNTEAF

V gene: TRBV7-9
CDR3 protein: ASSLGPDPRKDTQY

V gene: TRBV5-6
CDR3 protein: ASSIGTSGSQQY

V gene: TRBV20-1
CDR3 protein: SARVERHYNEQF

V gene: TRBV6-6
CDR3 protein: ASSYTTGGQF

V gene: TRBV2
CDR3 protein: ASSALDLGD

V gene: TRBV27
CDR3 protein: ASRPEVSYEQY

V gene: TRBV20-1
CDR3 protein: SAKASGVRFTGELF

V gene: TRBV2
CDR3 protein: ASSDVQGKLDTQY

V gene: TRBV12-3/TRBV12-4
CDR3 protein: ASSFGRQNTEAF

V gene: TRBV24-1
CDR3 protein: ATSGLIGTRDNEQF

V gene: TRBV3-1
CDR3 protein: ASSQSLEGKETQY

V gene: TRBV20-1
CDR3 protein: SARDRVGGYYEQY

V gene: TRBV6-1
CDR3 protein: ASGRTSGSIYEQY

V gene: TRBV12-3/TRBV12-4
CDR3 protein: ASSLGFGRRDEQY

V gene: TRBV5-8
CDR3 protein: ASSLPRGDAYNEQF

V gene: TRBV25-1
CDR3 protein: ASSEGAGTEAF

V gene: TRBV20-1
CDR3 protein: SAREQGRNQPQH

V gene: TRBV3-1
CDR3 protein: ASSRTGGPGIQY

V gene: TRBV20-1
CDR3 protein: SARDLAGSTDTIY

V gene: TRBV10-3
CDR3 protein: AISGSAGGSNEQF

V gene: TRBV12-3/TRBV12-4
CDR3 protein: ASGDSEPLYYGYT

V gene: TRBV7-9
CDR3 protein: ASSYLRGNLITGELF

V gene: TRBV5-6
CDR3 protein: ASSLVPDLAKNIQY

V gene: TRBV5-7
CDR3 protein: ASSLEGQGEFGYT

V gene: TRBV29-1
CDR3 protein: SVRTGSISNEQF

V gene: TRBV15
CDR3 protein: ATSNFGQDSGF

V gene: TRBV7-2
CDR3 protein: ASSLQGLGEAF

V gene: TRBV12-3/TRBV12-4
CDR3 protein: ASSYRVAYGYT

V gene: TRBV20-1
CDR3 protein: SARDGTGTVGYGYT

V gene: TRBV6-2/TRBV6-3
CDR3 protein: ASSYRPGTTPGELF

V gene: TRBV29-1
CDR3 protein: SVERDEKLF

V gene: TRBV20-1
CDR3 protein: SASSSGTSYEQY

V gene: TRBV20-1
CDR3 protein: SAEDSGTDTQY

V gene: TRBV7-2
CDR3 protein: ASSRGPTETDTQY

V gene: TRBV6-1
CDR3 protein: ASTWGGQETQY

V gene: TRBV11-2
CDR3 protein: ASSLSGMANEQF

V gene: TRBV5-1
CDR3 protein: ASRQLPTTGGNTEAF

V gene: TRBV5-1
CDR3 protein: ASSLAREGETQY

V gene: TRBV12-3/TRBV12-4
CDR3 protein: ASSPPGDNEQF

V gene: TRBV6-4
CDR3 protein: ASARLANTGELF

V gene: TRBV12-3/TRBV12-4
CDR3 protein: ASGDSYEQY

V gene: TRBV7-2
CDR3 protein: ASSLGMVGYT

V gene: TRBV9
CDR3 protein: ASSVGTGTYEQY

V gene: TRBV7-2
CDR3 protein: ASGLRGVYNEQF

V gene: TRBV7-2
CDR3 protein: ASSLVVSSGENEQF

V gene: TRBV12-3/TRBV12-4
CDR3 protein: ASSVTPTTGGISYNEQF

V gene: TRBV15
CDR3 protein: ATSSQGVIRF

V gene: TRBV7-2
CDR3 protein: ASSLGNQGGETQY